This T cell receptor beta chain was profiled in a study of OX40 agonist ivuxolimab in advanced cancers. Study results and limitations: CD4+ and CD8+ blood T cells expanded clonally by week 6 at 0.1 to 3.0 mg/kg. At 0.1-3.0 mg/kg, partial responders had clonal expansion among the lowest observed. Certain nonresponders additionally had low normalized T-cell clonal expansion.

Cycle 7 day 1, cycle 4 day 1, and baseline were the timepoints at which blood was sampled. This CDR3 is 16 amino acids long. Germline V gene lookup returns CDR1 LNHDA and CDR2 SQIVND (reference sequence). The V gene end was trimmed by 7 bases and the J gene end by 4 bases; junction bases not matched to a gene: 10. Some clones are missing from TCRdb's copy, which holds only in-frame ones; the method was immunoSEQ multiplex PCR. The data hold approximately 43,000 clones, with about 82% observed a single time. As to this clone: The antigen remains undetermined.

The sequence derives from an adult with an advanced solid tumor such as melanoma, head and neck, liver or kidney cancer. The sample here was CD4+ or CD8+ T cells sorted from blood, taken in a trial of the OX40 agonist ivuxolimab. The genes are TRBV19 and TRBJ2-1; 10 bases match TRBD2. The CDR3 DNA is TGTGCCAGTACCGCGTGGCTAGCGGGAGCATACAATGAGCAGTTCTTC. It translates to CASTAWLAGAYNEQFF.